This TCR beta chain was sequenced during a study of blood T cell repertoires in COVID-19. Whole-study context: T cells, B-cell-depleted T cells, or PBMCs provided the cDNA or gDNA that served as material.

V lost 5 bases and J 6 bases, leaving 13 bases between the germline ends. Germline-derived CDR1 and CDR2 are MGHRA and YSYEKL. The CDR3 runs 14 residues. TCRdb's copy holds only in-frame clones and misses some; the assay was immunoSEQ multiplex PCR. The repertoire holds under 250,000 clones, with 85% as singletons. Sample: peripheral blood. The receptor was isolated from a man aged 50-60 years who had recovered from COVID-19. This sequence joins TRBV4-1 and TRBJ1-4; D remains unclear. This CDR3 reads CASSETPRDEKLFF. CDR3 bases: TGCGCCAGCAGCGAGACCCCTCGGGATGAAAAACTGTTTTTT.